The 25 T cell receptor beta chains listed next were all sequenced from one sample in a study of cytomegalovirus exposure and HLA in healthy donors. The PCR ran on 60 Vbeta and 13 Jbeta primers. TCRdb's copy holds only in-frame clones and misses some; the assay was immunoSEQ multiplex PCR. The table shows more than 95,000 clones, with 69% occurring only once. The sequenced material came from PBMCs. All receptors derive from a man aged 25-40 years in good health and CMV-seronegative.

This clone was seen a few times. V usage is TRBV6-5 and J usage is TRBJ1-5; TRBD1 matches at 10 bases. The germline gives CDR1 MNHEY, CDR2 SVGAGI. The trim removed 8 bases at V and 5 bases at J, leaving 6 bases unmatched. This CDR3 contains 14 residues. CDR3 residues: CASSGTGEHQPQHF. The CDR3 coding sequence is TGTGCCAGCTCGGGGACAGGGGAGCATCAGCCCCAGCATTTT.

The chain carries TRBV27 and TRBJ1-1; 9 bases line up with TRBD1. The junction had 4 bases not matched to a gene; V was cut back by 3 bases and J by 5 bases. There are 14 residues in the CDR3. The germline gives CDR1 MNHEY, CDR2 SMNVEV (reference sequence). CDR3 bases: TGTGCCAGCAGTTTGGGACAGGGTTGGACTGAAGCTTTCTTT. Translated, it gives CASSLGQGWTEAFF.

The chain uses TRBV30 and TRBJ2-7; TRBD1 aligns across 7 bases. Germline loops: CDR1 GTSNPN, CDR2 SVGIG (reference sequence). The J segment lost 2 bases and the V segment lost 2 bases, leaving 3 bases of the junction unmatched. The CDR3 is 13 residues long. CDR3 residues: CAWSRTGPYEQYF. In nucleotides, the CDR3 is TGTGCCTGGAGTAGGACAGGCCCCTACGAGCAGTACTTC.

The V gene is TRBV21-1, the J gene TRBJ1-1; the DNA was not compared with TRBD1, the D call given in the table. TRBV21-1 is a recognized pseudogene. There are 17 residues in the CDR3. CDR3 in amino acids: CAAPIKGQGLPNTEAFF. The CDR3 DNA follows: TGTGCCGCCCCAATTAAAGGACAGGGTCTTCCTAACACTGAAGCTTTCTTT.

J is TRBJ2-7 and V is TRBV25-1, with 7 positions matching TRBD1. CDR3 length: 13 amino acids. V lost 4 bases and J lost 6; bases outside the gene matches: 6. CDR1 and CDR2 from the germline V gene are MGHDK and SYGVNS. The CDR3, as DNA: TGTGCCAGCAGTGCCCACAGGGGACGCGAGCAGTACTTC. This sequence encodes CASSAHRGREQYF.

This clone occurred once. V is TRBV30 and J is TRBJ2-5; 13 nucleotides agree with TRBD2. Germline-derived CDR1 and CDR2 are GTSNPN and SVGIG (reference sequence). The CDR3 covers 15 residues. With V trimmed by 3 bases and J by 7 bases, 8 bases remained unmatched. CDR3 in amino acids: CAWSLRTSGGSTQYF. CDR3 DNA sequence: TGTGCCTGGAGCTTAAGGACTAGCGGGGGATCGACCCAGTACTTC.

The rearrangement joins TRBV5-6 to TRBJ2-3, with D possibly matching TRBD1 (6 bases). The CDR3 spans 15 residues. CDR1 is SGHDT and CDR2 is YYEEEE in the germline V gene. Trimming removed 3 bases from V and 2 bases from J, with 13 bases in between. CDR3 sequence: CASSSYGQLTDTQYF. In DNA, the CDR3 is TGTGCCAGCAGCTCCTATGGACAGCTCACAGATACGCAGTATTTT.

The V call is TRBV19, the J call TRBJ2-1, with 11 bases that match TRBD2. The V and J ends lost 2 bases and 7 bases, in that order; junction bases with no gene match: 4. The length of the CDR3 is 15 residues. The V gene's germline CDR1 is LNHDA and CDR2 SQIVND (reference sequence). In DNA, the CDR3 is TGTGCCAGTAGTATAAGGCTAGCGGGAGGTAATGAGCAGTTCTTC. This codes for CASSIRLAGGNEQFF.

This chain joins TRBV9 and TRBJ2-7, with D perhaps matching TRBD2 (5 bases). The V gene's germline CDR1 is SGDLS and CDR2 YYNGEE. V lost 3 bases and J 3 bases, leaving 7 bases between the germline ends. The CDR3 loop spans 12 amino acids. CDR3 sequence: CASSATSYEQYF. CDR3 in DNA: TGTGCCAGCAGCGCCACTAGCTACGAGCAGTACTTC. The variable domain in full, with the rest retrieved from reference TRBV9 and TRBJ2-7, is DSGVTQTPKHLITATGQRVTLRCSPRSGDLSVYWYQQSLDQGLQFLIQYYNGEERAKGNILERFSAQQFPDLHSELNLSSLELGDSALYFCASSATSYEQYFGPGTRLTVT.

This sequence joins TRBV2 and TRBJ2-1; TRBD2 matches 9 bases. There are 15 residues in the CDR3. CDR1 and CDR2 from the germline V gene are SNHLY and FYNNEI. V gave up 5 bases and J gave up 8 bases; unmatched junction bases: 10. The CDR3 DNA reads TGTGCCAGCAGTTCCGGGACTAGCCCCGGAGATGAGCAGTTCTTC. Translated, it gives CASSSGTSPGDEQFF.

The chain recombines TRBV4-3 with TRBJ1-1, with D uncertain. The germline V gene has CDR1 LGHNA and CDR2 YSLEER. The CDR3 spans 13 residues. V lost 0 bases, J lost 6 bases, and 8 bases lay in between. Here the CDR3 reads CASSQDTRAEAFF. CDR3 in DNA: TGCGCCAGCAGCCAAGATACACGGGCTGAAGCTTTCTTT.

The CDR3 loop is CASSPSTSLDSPLHF. CDR3 DNA: TGTGCCAGCTCACCATCGACAAGCCTCGATTCACCCCTCCACTTT. The rearrangement links TRBV18 to TRBJ1-6; D gene unclear. This CDR3 has 15 amino acids. V shed 2 bases and J shed 8 bases, with 13 bases lying between them. Germline V gives CDR1 KGHSH, CDR2 LQKENI.

Concerning this clone: In the same sample, other DNA sequences code for this CDR3. This chain connects TRBV7-6 to TRBJ2-2; tentatively, D is TRBD2 (7 bases). V lost 5 bases and J lost 2, with 15 bases in between. CDR1 SGHVS and CDR2 FNYEAQ come from the germline V gene. This CDR3 region has 16 residues. The CDR3 DNA is TGTGCCAGCAGCAGGGGGGGACAAATAAACACCGGGGAGCTGTTTTTT. Protein sequence: CASSRGGQINTGELFF.

Only a few counts were recorded for this clone. The chain couples TRBV9 to TRBJ1-2; 9 bases map to TRBD1. Germline CDR1 and CDR2: SGDLS and YYNGEE. V dropped 4 bases and J dropped 0; count of bases not matched to a gene: 13. This CDR3 is built from 18 residues. CDR3 bases: TGTGCCAGCAGCCCAAGGGACAGGGCCAAAACCGCTAACTATGGCTACACCTTC. Protein: CASSPRDRAKTANYGYTF.

This clone came up a few times. In DNA, the CDR3 is TGTGCCAGCAGTGATAACCCCGGGGGGGGTAACGAGCAGTACTTC. Translation gives CASSDNPGGGNEQYF. The chain uses TRBV25-1 and TRBJ2-7; 8 bases align to TRBD2. The V segment lost 3 bases and the J segment 5 bases; nucleotides outside the gene matches: 9. The length of the CDR3 is 15 residues. Per germline, CDR1 MGHDK and CDR2 SYGVNS.

The chain links TRBV6-5 to TRBJ2-2, with 8 bases lining up with TRBD1. The length of the CDR3 is 15 residues. V shed 7 bases and J 4 bases; nucleotides not matched to a gene: 8. In germline, CDR1 is MNHEY, CDR2 SVGAGI. The DNA for the CDR3 is TGTGCCAGCACGCCAGGGGGCTGGGGCACCGGGGAGCTGTTTTTT. This codes for CASTPGGWGTGELFF.

This chain uses TRBV9 with TRBJ2-7; TRBD1 agrees at 9 bases. In germline, CDR1 is SGDLS, CDR2 YYNGEE. This CDR3 spans 15 amino acids. Trimming at V came to 0 bases and at J to 2 bases, leaving 3 bases not matched to a gene. The CDR3 spells CASSVGGTGPYEQYF. Written as DNA, the CDR3 is TGTGCCAGCAGCGTAGGCGGGACAGGGCCCTACGAGCAGTACTTC.

This clone showed up just once. Other nucleotide sequences in the sample specify the same CDR3. This rearrangement joins TRBV27 to TRBJ2-6; unclear D gene. Germline V lookup: CDR1 MNHEY, CDR2 SMNVEV (reference sequence). V was clipped by 6 bases and J by 0 bases, with 9 bases between them. The CDR3 length is 15 residues. CDR3 bases: TGTGCCAGCAGACTTCAGGCCTCTGGGGCCAACGTCCTGACTTTC. Amino acids: CASRLQASGANVLTF.

The V and J genes are TRBV7-9 and TRBJ1-2; D not certain. The CDR3 is made up of 14 amino acids. The ends were cut back, 5 bases at V and 8 bases at J, with 18 bases in the middle. Germline values: CDR1 SEHNR, CDR2 FQNEAQ (reference sequence). The CDR3 region has the DNA TGTGCCAGCAGCCCAGAGGAGGGAGCGGTAGGCTACACCTTC. Its translation is CASSPEEGAVGYTF.

This clone was found a few times. The DNA for the CDR3 is TGTGCCAGCAGCTTAGGACTAGCGGGAGGGGGTACGCAGTATTTT. Its translation is CASSLGLAGGGTQYF. This chain links TRBV7-2 with TRBJ2-3, with TRBD2 identical over 14 bases. Germline CDR1 reads SGHTA; CDR2 reads FQGNSA. The CDR3 is 15 residues long. Losses at the gene ends were 1 base for V and 8 bases for J; bases not matched to a gene: 2.

This clone was seen once. This chain links TRBV4-3 with TRBJ2-2, with TRBD1 identical over 8 bases. Germline V lookup: CDR1 LGHNA, CDR2 YSLEER. The V gene end was trimmed by 0 bases and the J gene end by 5 bases; junction bases not matched to a gene: 8. The CDR3 has 17 amino acids. The DNA of the CDR3 is TGCGCCAGCAGCCAAGACCCCACAGGGGGTGGGACCGGGGAGCTGTTTTTT. Translating gives CASSQDPTGGGTGELFF.

The chain is built from TRBV7-6 and TRBJ2-2; D unresolved. Germline CDR1 is SGHVS and CDR2 is FNYEAQ. The CDR3 runs to 15 residues. Trimming took off 1 base at V and 3 bases at J, with 9 bases between the two ends. As DNA, the CDR3 is TGTGCCAGCAGCTTAGGTGTAGGAGACACCGGGGAGCTGTTTTTT. It specifies CASSLGVGDTGELFF.

The gene calls are TRBV19 and TRBJ2-1; TRBD2 agrees at 8 bases. The ends lost 3 bases at V and 8 bases at J; junction bases unmatched: 6. Germline values: CDR1 LNHDA, CDR2 SQIVND (reference sequence). This CDR3 region has 14 residues. The CDR3 sequence: CASSMRGAGDEQFF. CDR3 sequence (DNA): TGTGCCAGTAGTATGCGGGGGGCAGGCGATGAGCAGTTCTTC.

For this clone: The identical CDR3 is also encoded by other nucleotide sequences in the sample. The V call is TRBV7-2, the J call TRBJ1-2; D might be TRBD1 (6 bases). Germline V gene sequence: CDR1 SGHTA, CDR2 FQGNSA. This CDR3 is built from 13 residues. V lost 4 bases and J 8 bases, leaving 14 bases between the germline ends. The CDR3 region is CASSSTGYPGYTF. CDR3 nucleotide sequence: TGTGCCAGCAGCTCTACAGGGTATCCCGGCTACACCTTC.

The chain has TRBV28 and TRBJ2-1; D might be TRBD2 (6 bases). Germline assignment: CDR1 MDHEN and CDR2 SYDVKM. The CDR3 is 17 residues long. V was clipped by 6 bases and J by 0 bases, with 18 bases between them. CDR3 coding DNA: TGTGCCAGCAGGGGGCGGGGCGACTCAAACTCCTACAATGAGCAGTTCTTC. Encoded protein: CASRGRGDSNSYNEQFF.